What follows are 26 T cell receptor beta chains derived from one specimen sequenced in a study of blood T cell repertoires in COVID-19. The assay was immunoSEQ multiplex PCR, and TCRdb's table has in-frame clones only and misses some. The sample contains 200,000 to 250,000 clones, roughly 80% of which appear only once. Sequencing input: peripheral blood. These receptors originate from a woman over 75 with active or convalescent COVID-19.

The chain links TRBV5-5 to TRBJ2-7; TRBD2 matches 7 bases. Trimming cost V 1 base and J 1 base; bases outside gene matches: 5. CDR3 length: 15 amino acids. CDR1 is SGHKS and CDR2 is YYEKEE in the germline V gene (reference sequence). The CDR3 DNA reads TGTGCCAGCAGCTTGCAAGCGGGGATTTCCTACGAGCAGTACTTC. It is translated as CASSLQAGISYEQYF. The entire variable domain, with the rest obtained from reference TRBV5-5 and TRBJ2-7, is as follows: DAGVTQSPTHLIKTRGQQVTLRCSPISGHKSVSWYQQVLGQGPQFIFQYYEKEERGRGNFPDRFSARQFPNYSSELNVNALLLGDSALYLCASSLQAGISYEQYFGPGTRLTVT.

The rearrangement joins TRBV5-1 to TRBJ1-2; the D gene is possibly TRBD1 (5 bases). Trimming stripped 4 bases from V and 7 bases from J, with 14 bases between. The CDR3 is 13 amino acids. The germline CDR1 and CDR2 sequences are SGHRS and YFSETQ. Here the CDR3 DNA reads TGCGCCAGCAGCATAGCAGGGCAGCCTGGCTACACCTTC. Its translation is CASSIAGQPGYTF.

This clone was seen only once. The rearrangement links TRBV7-8 to TRBJ2-7; 12 bases fit TRBD2. V lost 5 bases, J lost 0 bases, and 5 bases stayed unmatched. Per germline, CDR1 SGHVS and CDR2 FQNEAQ. The CDR3 runs to 16 residues. The CDR3 DNA reads TGTGCCAGCAGCACCCGGACTAGCGGGGTCTCCTACGAGCAGTACTTC. Protein: CASSTRTSGVSYEQYF.

This chain uses TRBV18 with TRBJ1-3; tentative D call: TRBD1 (5 bases). CDR1 is KGHSH, CDR2 LQKENI, per germline. Trimming cost V 3 bases and J 6 bases, with 15 bases left between them. CDR3 length equals 15 residues. CDR3 sequence: CASSPGQGLANTIYF. In DNA, the CDR3 is TGTGCCAGCTCACCTGGGCAGGGCCTCGCAAACACCATATATTTT.

The chain carries TRBV19 and TRBJ1-4, with D possibly TRBD1 on 6 matching bases. Trimming shortened V by 5 bases and J by 5 bases, and 15 bases separated the two germline ends. The CDR3 consists of 15 residues. CDR1 LNHDA and CDR2 SQIVND come from the germline V gene (reference sequence). As DNA, the CDR3 is TGTGCCAGTAGTGAACAGGGTGGGAAGAATGAAAAACTGTTTTTT. Its translation is CASSEQGGKNEKLFF.

This clone was detected ten times or more. As DNA, the CDR3 is TGTGCCAGCAGTTCGTGGCTGGGAGTGACCTACGAGCAGTACTTC. Its protein product is CASSSWLGVTYEQYF. The chain joins TRBV6-2 or TRBV6-3 to TRBJ2-7; D may be TRBD2 (5 bases). This CDR3 is 15 amino acids long. The V gene lost 4 bases and the J gene lost 2 bases, with 15 bases spanning the gap. Germline V gene sequence: CDR1 MNHEY, CDR2 SVGEGT.

The CDR3 loop reads CASSVGEGYYYEQYF. The DNA of the CDR3 is TGTGCCAGCAGCGTAGGGGAGGGATACTACTACGAGCAGTACTTC. The rearrangement uses TRBV9 and TRBJ2-7; 7 bases align to TRBD2. V was pared by 0 bases and J by 3 bases, with 6 bases of the junction left unmatched. This CDR3 has 15 amino acids. Per germline, CDR1 SGDLS and CDR2 YYNGEE.

This clone occurred a few times. One end of the junction does not line up with germline, which may come from a read error. The CDR3 loop is CASSHRGRWYF. CDR3 bases: TGTGCCAGCAGTCACAGGGGGCGGTGGTATTTT. The V gene is TRBV12-3 or TRBV12-4, the J gene TRBJ1-5, with 9 bases matching TRBD1. The CDR3 contains 11 residues.

The rearrangement uses TRBV7-6 and TRBJ1-5, with D uncertain. CDR3 length: 14 residues. Between the trimmed V and J ends, which lost 0 bases and 5 bases, there was a span of 8 bases. CDR1 and CDR2 from the germline V gene are SGHVS and FNYEAQ. This chain's CDR3 is CASSLAPQDQPQHF. In nucleotides, the CDR3 is TGTGCCAGCAGCTTAGCCCCCCAGGATCAGCCCCAGCATTTT.

The gene calls are TRBV5-1 and TRBJ2-5, with TRBD1 as a possible D gene (6 bases). The CDR3 sequence is 15 residues long. The V end was cut by 0 bases, the J end by 3 bases, with 12 bases between. Germline V lookup: CDR1 SGHRS, CDR2 YFSETQ. CDR3 in amino acids: CASSLGGQGKETQYF. The CDR3 DNA reads as TGCGCCAGCAGCTTGGGGGGGCAGGGTAAAGAGACCCAGTACTTC.

The V and J genes are TRBV6-5 and TRBJ2-4; D possibly corresponds to TRBD2 (6 bases). Germline V lookup: CDR1 MNHEY, CDR2 SVGAGI. The CDR3 covers 15 residues. V gave up 8 bases and J gave up 1 base, with 15 bases separating them. CDR3 sequence reads: CASAGGELAKNIQYF. CDR3 nucleotides: TGTGCCAGCGCTGGCGGGGAATTGGCCAAAAACATTCAGTACTTC.

The CDR3 loop is CASSMQGLSSGANVLTF. The CDR3, as DNA: TGTGCCAGCAGTATGCAGGGCCTCAGCTCTGGGGCCAACGTCCTGACTTTC. This chain joins TRBV6-4 and TRBJ2-6; D may be TRBD1 (5 bases). The CDR3 is 17 amino acids. Germline V CDR1 and CDR2: MRHNA, SNTAGT. V was pared by 5 bases and J by 0 bases, with 14 bases between.

This chain joins TRBV19 and TRBJ1-3; a possible D gene is TRBD1 (6 bases). The V gene lost 3 bases and the J gene lost 0 bases, with 9 bases spanning the gap. Germline CDR1 is LNHDA and CDR2 is SQIVND (reference sequence). CDR3 length: 15 amino acids. The CDR3 protein is CASSIGQSSGNTIYF. The DNA of the CDR3 is TGTGCCAGTAGTATTGGACAGAGCTCTGGAAACACCATATATTTT.

The V and J genes are TRBV7-8 and TRBJ1-2; 7 bases align to TRBD1. Germline CDR1 and CDR2: SGHVS and FQNEAQ. The CDR3 sequence is 16 residues long. V was pared by 1 base and J by 2 bases, with 7 bases of the junction left unmatched. The CDR3 DNA is TGTGCCAGCAGCTTAGGAGGGGGCACGGCCAACTATGGCTACACCTTC. Residues: CASSLGGGTANYGYTF.

The chain joins TRBV29-1 to TRBJ2-5, with 11 nucleotides matching TRBD2. From germline, CDR1 is SQVTM and CDR2 ANQGSEA. V was pared by 6 bases and J by 4 bases, with 16 bases of the junction left unmatched. The CDR3 sequence is 17 residues long. The CDR3 is CSVLTGTSGWRSETQYF. Written as DNA, the CDR3 is TGCAGCGTGTTGACCGGGACTAGCGGATGGCGGTCAGAGACCCAGTACTTC.

The chain recombines TRBV10-3 with TRBJ1-1; TRBD1 matches 9 bases. J lost 5 bases, V lost 1 base, and 2 bases had no gene match. The CDR3 is made up of 14 amino acids. Looked up from germline, CDR1 is ENHRY and CDR2 is SYGVKD. Here the CDR3 DNA reads TGTGCCATCAGTGAGTTTGGACAGGGGACTGAAGCTTTCTTT. Encoded protein: CAISEFGQGTEAFF.

The V and J genes are TRBV6-2 or TRBV6-3 and TRBJ2-3; 9 nucleotides match TRBD2. In germline, CDR1 is MNHEY, CDR2 SVGEGT. The CDR3 is 17 amino acids. V was pared by 0 bases and J by 0 bases, with 4 bases of the junction left unmatched. The CDR3 sequence: CASSYSSGRLSTDTQYF. The CDR3 DNA is TGTGCCAGCAGTTACTCGAGCGGGAGGCTTAGCACAGATACGCAGTATTTT.

The chain has TRBV10-2 and TRBJ2-5, with 8 bases lining up with TRBD1. V lost 0 bases to trimming and J lost 4 bases; unmatched junction nucleotides: 7. The CDR3 is 16 amino acids. In germline, CDR1 is WSHSY, CDR2 SAAADI. The DNA of the CDR3 is TGCGCCAGCAGTGAGTCGGGACAGGCGCCCCGAGAGACCCAGTACTTC. This gives the protein CASSESGQAPRETQYF.

The chain joins TRBV11-1 to TRBJ2-5; TRBD1 might be the D (6 bases). The germline V gene encodes CDR1 SGHAT and CDR2 FQDESV (reference sequence). The CDR3 runs to 14 residues. Trimming cost V 3 bases and J 2 bases, with 10 bases left between them. The CDR3 is CASSFGTRQETQYF. For the CDR3, the DNA is TGTGCCAGCAGCTTTGGGACAAGACAAGAGACCCAGTACTTC.

The J gene is TRBJ2-7, the V gene TRBV3-1 (or the pseudogene TRBV3-2), with 10 positions matching TRBD1. The V gene end was trimmed by 4 bases and the J gene end by 5 bases; junction bases not matched to a gene: 5. Germline V lookup: CDR1 LGHDT, CDR2 YNNKEL (reference sequence). This CDR3 contains 14 residues. CDR3 residues: CASSRAGTGDEQYF. The CDR3 DNA reads TGTGCCAGCAGCCGGGCCGGGACAGGGGACGAGCAGTACTTC.

The chain couples TRBV27 to TRBJ2-3, with 7 bases identical to TRBD1. V shed 3 bases and J 2 bases; nucleotides not matched to a gene: 5. The CDR3 spans 15 residues. The V gene's germline CDR1 is MNHEY and CDR2 SMNVEV (reference sequence). The CDR3 sequence: CASSFGQDVTDTQYF. The CDR3 nucleotides are TGTGCCAGCAGTTTCGGACAGGATGTCACAGATACGCAGTATTTT.

The rearrangement joins TRBV30 to TRBJ2-7; TRBD2 aligns across 7 bases. V dropped 1 base and J dropped 7; count of bases not matched to a gene: 16. The CDR3 covers 16 residues. Germline V gene data show CDR1 as GTSNPN and CDR2 as SVGIG (reference sequence). The CDR3 nucleotides read TGTGCCTGGAGTGAAAAATTAGCGGGCCTCCAACGGGAGCAGTACTTC. This gives the protein CAWSEKLAGLQREQYF.

The chain couples TRBV6-4 to TRBJ2-1; D is unresolved. V was cut by 7 bases and J by 3 bases, with 13 bases left in between. Germline CDR1 reads MRHNA; CDR2 reads SNTAGT. This CDR3 contains 14 residues. The CDR3 DNA follows: TGTGCCAGCAAAAGAATGAGTTTCTACAATGAGCAGTTCTTC. Translated, it gives CASKRMSFYNEQFF.

J is TRBJ2-3 and V is TRBV4-1, with TRBD2 matching over 8 bases. The CDR3 is made up of 17 amino acids. V gave up 2 bases and J gave up 4 bases; unmatched junction bases: 11. Germline-derived CDR1 and CDR2 are MGHRA and YSYEKL. CDR3 protein: CASSQPTSGRRADTQYF. The CDR3 DNA reads TGCGCCAGCAGCCAACCAACTAGCGGTCGTCGGGCAGATACGCAGTATTTT.

The genes are TRBV6-6 and TRBJ1-3, with 8 nucleotides matching TRBD1. CDR1 MNHNY and CDR2 SVGAGI come from the germline V gene (reference sequence). The CDR3 covers 14 residues. With 4 bases clipped from V and 3 bases from J, the junction kept 2 bases outside the gene matches. The CDR3 here is CASSLQGVGNTIYF. DNA for the CDR3: TGTGCCAGCAGTTTACAGGGGGTTGGAAACACCATATATTTT.

The gene calls are TRBV6-6 and TRBJ2-1, with 8 positions matching TRBD2. CDR1 is MNHNY and CDR2 is SVGAGI in the germline V gene (reference sequence). CDR3 size: 15 residues. V lost 4 bases and J lost 14; bases outside the gene matches: 16. CDR3 DNA: TGTGCCAGCAGTTCCCCCGGAGCGGGGGAAACCCGAGAGTTCTTC. Its translation: CASSSPGAGETREFF.